The present T cell receptor (beta chain) was sequenced within a study of blood T cell repertoires in COVID-19. About the research overall: T cells, B-cell-depleted T cells, or PBMCs provided the cDNA or gDNA that served as material.

A single count supports this clone. The assay was immunoSEQ multiplex PCR, and TCRdb's table has in-frame clones only and misses some. Among some 250,000 clones, about 80% were seen once, and the ten largest hold about 15%. The recovered donors of Cohort 3 showed two negative PCRs, clearance, or symptom resolution. J was trimmed by 4 bases and V by 7 bases; bases with no gene match: 10. The germline V gene has CDR1 MNHEY and CDR2 SVGAGI. The CDR3 contains 15 residues. The rearrangement links TRBV6-5 to TRBJ1-1, with 9 bases aligning to TRBD1. This receptor was taken from a man between 35 and 55 years old who had recovered from COVID-19. The sequencing sample was made of PBMCs or T cells enriched from blood (not recorded which). The CDR3 DNA reads as TGTGCCAGCAACCGGGACAGGGTATGGGTCACTGAAGCTTTCTTT. It yields the protein CASNRDRVWVTEAFF.